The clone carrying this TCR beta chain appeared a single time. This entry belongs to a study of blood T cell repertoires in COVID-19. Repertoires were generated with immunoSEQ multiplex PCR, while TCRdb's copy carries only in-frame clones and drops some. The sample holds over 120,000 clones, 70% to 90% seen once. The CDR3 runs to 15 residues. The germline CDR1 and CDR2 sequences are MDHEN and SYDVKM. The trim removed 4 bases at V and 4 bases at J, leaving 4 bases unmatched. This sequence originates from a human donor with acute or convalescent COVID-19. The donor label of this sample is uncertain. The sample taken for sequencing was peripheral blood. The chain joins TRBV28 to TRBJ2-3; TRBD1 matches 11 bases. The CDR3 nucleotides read TGTGCCAGCAGTTCTGGACAGGGGGCCCCAGATACGCAGTATTTT. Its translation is CASSSGQGAPDTQYF.